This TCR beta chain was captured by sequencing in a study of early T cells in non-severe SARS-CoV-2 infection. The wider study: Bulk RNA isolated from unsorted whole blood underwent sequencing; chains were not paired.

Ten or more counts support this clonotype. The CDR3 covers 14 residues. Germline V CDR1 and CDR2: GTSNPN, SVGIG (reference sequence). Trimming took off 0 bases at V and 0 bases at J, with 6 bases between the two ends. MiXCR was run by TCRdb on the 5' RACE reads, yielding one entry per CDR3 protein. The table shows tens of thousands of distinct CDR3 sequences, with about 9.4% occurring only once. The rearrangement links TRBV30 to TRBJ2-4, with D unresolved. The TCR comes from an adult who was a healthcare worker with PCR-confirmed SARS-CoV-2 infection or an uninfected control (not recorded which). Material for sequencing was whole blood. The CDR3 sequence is CAWSVGLAKNIQYF. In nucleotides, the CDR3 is TGTGCCTGGAGTGTGGGTCTAGCCAAAAACATTCAGTACTTC.